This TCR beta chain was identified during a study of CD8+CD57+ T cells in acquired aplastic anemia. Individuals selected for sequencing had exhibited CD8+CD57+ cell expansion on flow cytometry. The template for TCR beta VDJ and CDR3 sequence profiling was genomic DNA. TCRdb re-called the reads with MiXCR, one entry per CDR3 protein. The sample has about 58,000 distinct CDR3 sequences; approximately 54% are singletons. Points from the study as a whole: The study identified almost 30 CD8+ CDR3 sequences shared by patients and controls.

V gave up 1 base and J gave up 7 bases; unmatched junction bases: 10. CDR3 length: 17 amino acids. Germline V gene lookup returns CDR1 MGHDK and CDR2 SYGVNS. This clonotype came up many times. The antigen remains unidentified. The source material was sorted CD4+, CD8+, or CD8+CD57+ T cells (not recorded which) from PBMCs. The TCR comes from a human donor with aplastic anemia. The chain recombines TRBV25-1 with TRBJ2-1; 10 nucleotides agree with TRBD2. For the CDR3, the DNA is TGTGCCAGCAGTGAATTAGGTCTAGCGGGGGCCAAGAATGAGCAGTTCTTC. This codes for CASSELGLAGAKNEQFF.